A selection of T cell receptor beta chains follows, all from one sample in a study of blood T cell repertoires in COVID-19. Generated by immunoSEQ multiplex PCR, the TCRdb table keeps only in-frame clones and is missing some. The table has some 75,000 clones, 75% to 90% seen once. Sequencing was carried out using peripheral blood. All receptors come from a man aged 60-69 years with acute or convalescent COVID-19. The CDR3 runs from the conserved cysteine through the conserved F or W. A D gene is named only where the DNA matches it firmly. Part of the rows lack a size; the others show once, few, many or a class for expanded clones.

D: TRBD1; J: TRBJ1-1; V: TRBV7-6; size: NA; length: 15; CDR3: CASSPGTVRGTEAFF; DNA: TGTGCCAGCAGCCCGGGGACAGTTCGAGGCACTGAAGCTTTCTTT
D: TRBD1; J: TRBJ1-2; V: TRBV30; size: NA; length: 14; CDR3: CAWSRDRGRDGYTF; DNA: TGTGCCTGGAGTCGGGACAGGGGGCGAGATGGCTACACCTTC
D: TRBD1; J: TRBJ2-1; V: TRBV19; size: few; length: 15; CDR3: CASSIWQGAYNEQFF; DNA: TGTGCCAGTAGTATATGGCAGGGGGCATACAATGAGCAGTTCTTC
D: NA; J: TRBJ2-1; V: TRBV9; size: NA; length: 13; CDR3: CASSVGANNEQFF; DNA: TGTGCCAGCAGCGTGGGCGCCAACAATGAGCAGTTCTTC
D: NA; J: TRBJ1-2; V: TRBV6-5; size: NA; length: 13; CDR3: CASSLTHKYGYTF; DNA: TGTGCCAGCAGTTTAACACATAAATATGGCTACACCTTC
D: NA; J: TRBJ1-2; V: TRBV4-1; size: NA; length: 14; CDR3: CASSQVAGNYGYTF; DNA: TGCGCCAGCAGCCAAGTCGCAGGGAACTATGGCTACACCTTC
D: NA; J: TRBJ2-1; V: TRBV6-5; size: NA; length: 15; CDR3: CASRDPVQRYNEQFF; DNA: TGTGCCAGCAGAGACCCCGTCCAGCGCTACAATGAGCAGTTCTTC
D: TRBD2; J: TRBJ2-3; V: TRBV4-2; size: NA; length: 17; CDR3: CASSQVTSGIGTDTQYF; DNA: TGTGCCAGCAGCCAAGTAACGAGCGGGATAGGAACAGATACGCAGTATTTT
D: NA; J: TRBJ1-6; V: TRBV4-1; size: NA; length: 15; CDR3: CASSQDRGDNSPLHF; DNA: TGCGCCAGCAGCCAAGACAGGGGAGATAATTCACCCCTCCACTTT
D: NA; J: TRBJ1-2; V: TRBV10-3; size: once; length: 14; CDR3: CAIQPAGGNYGYTF; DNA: TGTGCCATACAACCCGCGGGAGGGAACTATGGCTACACCTTC
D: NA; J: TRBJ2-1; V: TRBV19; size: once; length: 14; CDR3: CASSIGLGVDEQFF; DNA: TGTGCCAGTAGTATTGGCCTAGGTGTCGATGAGCAGTTCTTC
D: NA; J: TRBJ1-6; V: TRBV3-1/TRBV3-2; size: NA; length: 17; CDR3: CASSQSLPDSRYSPLHF; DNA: TGTGCCAGCAGCCAAAGCTTGCCGGACAGCCGGTATTCACCCCTCCACTTT
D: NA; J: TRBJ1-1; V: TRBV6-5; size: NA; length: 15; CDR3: CASSYGTTPIAEAFF; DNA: TGTGCCAGCAGTTACGGTACGACTCCGATCGCTGAAGCTTTCTTT
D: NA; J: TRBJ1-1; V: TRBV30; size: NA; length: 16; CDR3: CAWSVNMGLGHTEAFF; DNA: TGTGCCTGGAGTGTAAACATGGGGCTGGGGCACACTGAAGCTTTCTTT
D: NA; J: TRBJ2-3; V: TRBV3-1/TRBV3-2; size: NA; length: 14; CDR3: CASSPRPYTDTQYF; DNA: TGTGCCAGCAGCCCTAGGCCCTACACAGATACGCAGTATTTT
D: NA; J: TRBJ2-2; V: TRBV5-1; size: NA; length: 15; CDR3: CASSLWSANAGELFF; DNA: TGCGCCAGCAGCTTGTGGTCAGCGAACGCCGGGGAGCTGTTTTTT
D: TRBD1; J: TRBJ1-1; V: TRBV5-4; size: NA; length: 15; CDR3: CASSLAGTANTEAFF; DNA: TGTGCCAGCAGCTTGGCTGGGACAGCGAACACTGAAGCTTTCTTT
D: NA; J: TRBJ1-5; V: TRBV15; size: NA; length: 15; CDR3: CATSDGSLSNQPQHF; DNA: TGTGCCACCAGCGACGGGAGCTTGAGCAATCAGCCCCAGCATTTT
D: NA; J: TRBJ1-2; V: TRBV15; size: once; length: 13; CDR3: CATSRDPWRYYTF; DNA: TGTGCCACCAGCAGAGATCCGTGGCGGTACTACACCTTC
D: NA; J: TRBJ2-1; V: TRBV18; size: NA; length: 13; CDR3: CASSPGAYNEQFF; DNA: TGTGCCAGCTCCCCGGGAGCCTACAATGAGCAGTTCTTC
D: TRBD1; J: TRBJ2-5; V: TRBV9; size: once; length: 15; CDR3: CASSASPGGQETQYF; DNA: TGTGCCAGCAGCGCATCCCCAGGGGGACAAGAGACCCAGTACTTC
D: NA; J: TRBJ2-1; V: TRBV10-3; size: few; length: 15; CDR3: CAISSGRISYNEQFF; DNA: TGTGCCATCAGCAGCGGACGGATCTCCTACAATGAGCAGTTCTTC
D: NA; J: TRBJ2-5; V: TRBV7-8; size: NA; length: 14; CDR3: CASSFGRAAETQYF; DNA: TGTGCCAGCAGCTTCGGGAGAGCGGCGGAGACCCAGTACTTC
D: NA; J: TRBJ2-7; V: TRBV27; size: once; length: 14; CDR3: CASSLRDKSYEQYF; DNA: TGTGCCAGCAGTCTCCGGGACAAATCCTACGAGCAGTACTTC
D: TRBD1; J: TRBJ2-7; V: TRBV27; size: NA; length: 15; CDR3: CASSIGTGDGYEQYF; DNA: TGTGCCAGCAGTATAGGGACAGGGGACGGATACGAGCAGTACTTC
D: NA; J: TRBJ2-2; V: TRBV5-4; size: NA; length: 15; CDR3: CASSLRGTPTGELFF; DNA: TGTGCCAGCAGCTTGAGGGGCACCCCCACCGGGGAGCTGTTTTTT
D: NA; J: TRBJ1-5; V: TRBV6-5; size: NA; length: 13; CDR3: CASSYRGNQPQHF; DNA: TGTGCCAGCAGTTACAGGGGAAATCAGCCCCAGCATTTT
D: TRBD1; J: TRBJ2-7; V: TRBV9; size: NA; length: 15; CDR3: CASSVGQGATYEQYF; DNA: TGTGCCAGCAGCGTAGGGCAGGGGGCTACCTACGAGCAGTACTTC
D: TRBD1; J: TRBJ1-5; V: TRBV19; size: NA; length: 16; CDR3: CASSPRTGASNQPQHF; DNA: TGTGCCAGTAGTCCCCGGACAGGGGCGAGCAATCAGCCCCAGCATTTT